This section outlines one T cell receptor (beta chain) sequence together with its context. No antigen is known for it. The data derive from a study of monozygotic twins with inflammatory bowel disease. Study-level findings and limits: Healthy co-twins showed greater TCRbeta diversity (inverse Simpson) than IBD patients.

In eight separate reactions per sample, cDNA was generated. Via template switching, UMIs carrying a 6-nucleotide sample barcode were introduced. TCRdb reprocessed the 5' RACE reads and reports one entry per CDR3 protein, with no DNA. This sample lists some 330,000 distinct CDR3 sequences; its ten largest clones have approximately 5.9%. The CDR3 is 13 amino acids. The blood volume drawn from each donor was 2 to 3 ml. The source is a human donor with ulcerative colitis or Crohn's disease, or a healthy co-twin of an affected twin (not recorded which). The chain recombines TRBV12-3 or TRBV12-4 with TRBJ2-7; TCRdb calls TRBD1, which cannot be checked without DNA. The material sequenced was blood. CDR3: CASSIRQVGEQYF.